This T cell receptor (beta chain) is drawn from a study of blood T cell repertoires in COVID-19. The length of the CDR3 is 15 residues. Germline V gene data show CDR1 as SGHRS and CDR2 as YFSETQ. Trimming cost V 4 bases and J 4 bases; bases outside gene matches: 1. Methods used by the authors: Using reference gene primer amplification, nucleated cell counts were estimated. Assay: immunoSEQ multiplex PCR; the TCRdb copy retains only in-frame clones and omits some. V, J and clone size are taken as reported in that table, and D and trimming were inferred from the DNA itself. The repertoire holds some 140,000 clones, with roughly 84% as singletons. Participants were aged about 18 to 89 years from about two dozen US areas. Participants' reported clinical history set cohort assignment.

This sequence was found in a man aged 35-49 years with acute COVID-19. Sequences were obtained from PBMCs or T cells enriched from blood (not recorded which). The chain has TRBV5-1 and TRBJ2-2; 13 bases agree with TRBD2. The CDR3 region has the DNA TGCGCCAGCAGCGGGACTAGCGGGGCCACCGGGGAGCTGTTTTTT. Encoded protein: CASSGTSGATGELFF.